This T cell receptor beta chain was recorded in a study of blood T cell repertoires in COVID-19. Study processing details: Quantification of nucleated cells was approximated via reference gene primer amplification. The assay was immunoSEQ multiplex PCR, and TCRdb's table has in-frame clones only and misses some. V and J calls and clone size follow that table, whereas D and trimming were derived from the DNA. The table includes approximately 250,000 clones, roughly 81% detected once. This clone was seen a few times. The receptor was derived from a man aged 45-60 years with acute or convalescent COVID-19. Sequencing was done on a sample of peripheral blood.

CDR3 sequence reads: CASRQGVSNQPQHF. The CDR3 DNA reads as TGTGCCAGCCGTCAGGGGGTTAGCAATCAGCCCCAGCATTTT. J is TRBJ1-5 and V is TRBV27; 7 bases are a match to TRBD1. The J segment lost 0 bases and the V segment lost 8 bases, leaving 4 bases of the junction unmatched. The CDR3 is 14 amino acids. Germline V gene lookup returns CDR1 MNHEY and CDR2 SMNVEV (reference sequence).